Listed here are 27 T cell receptor beta chains from one sample, sequenced in a study of radiation and T cells in renal cell carcinoma. The repertoire was sequenced with immunoSEQ multiplex PCR; TCRdb's copy has only in-frame clones and lacks some. The sample contains 140,000 or so clones, approximately 86% of which appear only once. The time point denotes: blood 4 weeks post-SBRT, at nephrectomy. Treatment of the sample: 15 Gy SBRT to primary tumor, nephrectomy 4 weeks later. Specimen: blood, collected from a patient whose treatment included radiotherapy and nephrectomy. Receptor source: a woman between 50 and 59 years old with renal cell carcinoma.

The CDR3 loop is CASSQGAETYEQYF. The CDR3 DNA reads TGTGCCAGCAGCCAAGGGGCGGAGACCTACGAGCAGTACTTC. This chain connects TRBV4-2 to TRBJ2-7; D call uncertain. Trimming pared 1 base from V and 2 bases from J, leaving 9 bases between. Germline CDR1 reads LGHNA; CDR2 reads YNFKEQ. This CDR3 is 14 amino acids long.

The chain couples TRBV6-5 to TRBJ1-5, with D possibly TRBD1 on 6 matching bases. Germline CDR1 MNHEY, CDR2 SVGAGI. This CDR3 comprises 13 residues. Trimming left V 4 bases short and J 5 bases short, with 9 bases between. DNA for the CDR3: TGTGCCAGCAGTTCGGACAGACATCAGCCCCAGCATTTT. As protein: CASSSDRHQPQHF.

The CDR3 spells CASSYSSGVTDTQYF. DNA of the CDR3: TGTGCCAGCAGTTACTCTAGCGGAGTCACAGATACGCAGTATTTT. The rearrangement links TRBV28 to TRBJ2-3; the match to TRBD2 covers 7 bases. From germline, CDR1 is MDHEN and CDR2 SYDVKM. CDR3 length: 15 residues. The V gene end was trimmed by 4 bases and the J gene end by 2 bases; junction bases not matched to a gene: 6.

This rearrangement joins TRBV11-1 to TRBJ2-7; 8 positions agree with TRBD1. This CDR3 spans 16 amino acids. Per germline, CDR1 SGHAT and CDR2 FQDESV (reference sequence). Unmatched junction bases numbered 10, after V lost 5 bases and J lost 1 base. This CDR3 reads CASSPWTGTPSYEQYF. For the CDR3, the DNA is TGTGCCAGCAGCCCGTGGACAGGGACACCTTCCTACGAGCAGTACTTC.

This chain connects TRBV2 to TRBJ2-3, with D possibly TRBD2 on 6 matching bases. The CDR3 consists of 15 residues. Germline CDR1 is SNHLY and CDR2 is FYNNEI. V was trimmed by 0 bases and J by 2 bases, leaving 9 bases between them. The CDR3 DNA reads as TGTGCCAGCAGTGAAGCTAGCGGCTTCACAGATACGCAGTATTTT. Its protein product is CASSEASGFTDTQYF.

V and J are TRBV9 and TRBJ1-4; TRBD1 might be the D (5 bases). The CDR3 sequence is 16 residues long. Trimming removed 0 bases at V and 1 base at J, with 10 bases between. Germline lookup yields CDR1 SGDLS and CDR2 YYNGEE. Written as DNA, the CDR3 is TGTGCCAGCAGCGTAGAGGGGTCTGTAACTAATGAAAAACTGTTTTTT. This encodes CASSVEGSVTNEKLFF.

The V and J genes are TRBV7-2 and TRBJ2-3; weak D call: TRBD2 (6 bases). Trimming shortened V by 1 base and J by 6 bases, and 11 bases separated the two germline ends. Germline values: CDR1 SGHTA, CDR2 FQGNSA. This CDR3 has 14 amino acids. CDR3: CASSLGGLGDTQYF. The CDR3 bases are TGTGCCAGCAGCTTAGGGGGACTGGGGGATACGCAGTATTTT.

The V and J genes are TRBV6-6 and TRBJ2-2; no reliable D call. Germline V gives CDR1 MNHNY, CDR2 SVGAGI (reference sequence). This CDR3 is 14 amino acids long. V was trimmed by 2 bases and J by 5 bases, leaving 9 bases between them. CDR3 DNA sequence: TGTGCCAGCAGTTACCCGGAAGGGACCGGGGAGCTGTTTTTT. It encodes CASSYPEGTGELFF.

This rearrangement joins TRBV30 to TRBJ1-3; 8 nucleotides agree with TRBD1. The germline V gene encodes CDR1 GTSNPN and CDR2 SVGIG (reference sequence). V lost 1 base and J lost 3; bases outside the gene matches: 11. CDR3 length: 17 amino acids. CDR3 nucleotide sequence: TGTGCCTGGAGTGGAGGGGCAGGGGGCGCTTTTGGAAACACCATATATTTT. Translated, it gives CAWSGGAGGAFGNTIYF.

The chain joins TRBV15 to TRBJ2-5; no clear D. V was shortened by 5 bases and J by 2 bases, with 9 bases between the two germline ends. The CDR3 runs 13 residues. The germline CDR1 and CDR2 sequences are LNHNV and YYDKDF (reference sequence). CDR3 DNA sequence: TGTGCCACCAGCCCACGACGGCAAGAGACCCAGTACTTC. It yields the protein CATSPRRQETQYF.

The chain is built from TRBV4-1 and TRBJ2-7; 13 nucleotides match TRBD2. V lost 5 bases and J lost 1; bases outside the gene matches: 14. Germline V gives CDR1 MGHRA, CDR2 YSYEKL. The CDR3 runs 19 residues. The CDR3 sequence: CASSAPGSGLAGASYEQYF. The CDR3 region has the DNA TGCGCCAGCAGCGCCCCCGGGAGCGGACTAGCGGGAGCTTCCTACGAGCAGTACTTC.

This clone was recorded only once. The V call is TRBV19, the J call TRBJ2-3, with 8 positions matching TRBD2. CDR3 length: 14 residues. Germline CDR1 and CDR2: LNHDA and SQIVND (reference sequence). V was clipped by 1 base and J by 6 bases; unmatched bases: 3. Here the CDR3 reads CASSIVGGDDTQYF. The CDR3 DNA is TGTGCCAGTAGTATAGTCGGGGGGGATGATACGCAGTATTTT.

This chain joins TRBV6-1 and TRBJ2-7; D remains unclear. Trimming took off 11 bases at V and 0 bases at J, with 14 bases between the two ends. Per germline, CDR1 MNHNS and CDR2 SASEGT. This CDR3 has 13 amino acids. CDR3 amino acids: CAVPNWSSYEQYF. CDR3 nucleotides: TGTGCCGTCCCGAATTGGAGCTCCTACGAGCAGTACTTC.

In this sample, this clone turned up a few times. The chain uses TRBV21-1 and TRBJ2-1; TRBD1 is the table's D call and was not checked against the DNA. TRBV21-1 is a listed pseudogene. This CDR3 contains 13 residues. The CDR3, as DNA: TGTGCCAGCACCCAAGGATGGGGCTGTGAGCAGTTCTTC. Protein sequence: CASTQGWGCEQFF.

J is TRBJ2-3 and V is TRBV27; a possible D gene is TRBD1 (6 bases). CDR1 and CDR2 from the germline V gene are MNHEY and SMNVEV (reference sequence). Trimming pared 6 bases from V and 11 bases from J, leaving 24 bases between. This CDR3 has 15 amino acids. The CDR3 DNA reads TGTGCCAGCAGCTTGGATGGGACACAACCCCTCGAGCAGTATTTT. It specifies CASSLDGTQPLEQYF.

J is TRBJ1-4 and V is TRBV6-1; D is perhaps TRBD1 (5 bases). Trimming pared 6 bases from V and 5 bases from J, leaving 19 bases between. From germline, CDR1 is MNHNS and CDR2 SASEGT. The CDR3 has 16 residues. This chain's CDR3 is CASSETSGGGNEKLFF. As DNA, the CDR3 is TGTGCCAGCAGCGAAACCAGCGGGGGGGGGAATGAAAAACTGTTTTTT.

The J gene is TRBJ2-1, the V gene TRBV6-4; D is possibly TRBD2 (5 bases). Germline CDR1 is MRHNA and CDR2 is SNTAGT. Trimming cost V 7 bases and J 1 base, with 11 bases left between them. The CDR3 runs to 14 residues. CDR3 sequence: CASMVGSSYNEQFF. CDR3 nucleotides: TGTGCCAGCATGGTGGGGAGTTCCTACAATGAGCAGTTCTTC.

V is TRBV5-1 and J is TRBJ2-1, with 10 nucleotides matching TRBD2. With 1 base clipped from V and 4 bases from J, the junction kept 11 bases outside the gene matches. Looked up from germline, CDR1 is SGHRS and CDR2 is YFSETQ. The CDR3 is made up of 18 amino acids. The CDR3 nucleotides are TGCGCCAGCAGCTTGTCCCCCCCCGGGACTAGCGCATACAATGAGCAGTTCTTC. Translated: CASSLSPPGTSAYNEQFF.

This chain connects TRBV9 to TRBJ2-1; D is undetermined. This CDR3 has 12 amino acids. Trimming removed 5 bases at V and 1 base at J, with 4 bases between. Germline CDR1 SGDLS, CDR2 YYNGEE. Here the CDR3 reads CASSPSYNEQFF. The DNA for the CDR3 is TGTGCCAGCAGTCCATCCTACAATGAGCAGTTCTTC.

The sample holds one count of this clone. This chain links TRBV7-2 with TRBJ1-3; 7 nucleotides line up with TRBD1. CDR3 length: 16 residues. Germline-derived CDR1 and CDR2 are SGHTA and FQGNSA. J was trimmed by 0 bases and V by 2 bases; bases with no gene match: 4. CDR3 DNA sequence: TGTGCCAGCAGCTTATCAGGGGGGCGCTCTGGAAACACCATATATTTT. Translating it yields CASSLSGGRSGNTIYF. Variable domain in full (rest from reference TRBV7-2 and TRBJ1-3): GAGVSQSPSNKVTEKGKDVELRCDPISGHTALYWYRQSLGQGLEFLIYFQGNSAPDKSGLPSDRFSAERTGGSVSTLTIQRTQQEDSAVYLCASSLSGGRSGNTIYFGEGSWLTVV.

This clone was seen once. The rearrangement uses TRBV5-1 and TRBJ1-1; a possible D gene is TRBD1 (5 bases). The germline V gene has CDR1 SGHRS and CDR2 YFSETQ. Trimming took 5 bases from V and 6 from J, leaving 11 bases between them. The CDR3 has 12 residues. The CDR3 spells CASRLGTSEAFF. The CDR3 DNA reads as TGCGCCAGCAGACTTGGGACGTCTGAAGCTTTCTTT.

The chain recombines TRBV10-2 with TRBJ2-3, with 8 bases fitting TRBD2. Unmatched junction bases numbered 1, after V lost 5 bases and J lost 0 bases. CDR3 length: 14 amino acids. Per the germline V gene, CDR1 is WSHSY and CDR2 is SAAADI. In DNA, the CDR3 is TGCGCCAGCAGTCTAGCGGGTAGCACAGATACGCAGTATTTT. Encoded protein: CASSLAGSTDTQYF.

V gene TRBV7-2 combines with J gene TRBJ2-2; 9 nucleotides line up with TRBD2. The germline V gene has CDR1 SGHTA and CDR2 FQGNSA. The CDR3 totals 15 residues. J was trimmed by 6 bases and V by 2 bases; bases with no gene match: 4. In DNA form, the CDR3 reads TGTGCCAGCAGCTTAACCGGGACTAGCTCCGGGGAGCTGTTTTTT. Amino acid sequence: CASSLTGTSSGELFF.

V and J are TRBV25-1 and TRBJ2-7; maybe TRBD1 (5 bases). Germline V gene lookup returns CDR1 MGHDK and CDR2 SYGVNS. CDR3 length equals 15 residues. With 3 bases removed from V and 4 bases from J, the gap between germline ends came to 16 bases. CDR3 nucleotides: TGTGCCAGCAGTGACGCCCTGCCAGGGAAGTACGAGCAGTACTTC. Translating it yields CASSDALPGKYEQYF.

The rearrangement joins TRBV9 to TRBJ1-2; 10 nucleotides line up with TRBD1. The CDR3 contains 16 residues. The V gene's germline CDR1 is SGDLS and CDR2 YYNGEE. Germline trimming cut 5 bases from V and 4 bases from J; bases unmatched to any gene: 11. The CDR3, as DNA: TGTGCCAGCAGACCGGGACAGGGGATCGCTGGCTATGGCTACACCTTC. This gives the protein CASRPGQGIAGYGYTF.

For the CDR3, the DNA is TGTGCCAGCACCCAGAGGGGGGGAACCTACGAGCAGTACTTC. This sequence encodes CASTQRGGTYEQYF. The chain recombines TRBV6-5 with TRBJ2-7; D perhaps matches TRBD2 (7 bases). With 7 bases removed from V and 2 bases from J, the gap between germline ends came to 15 bases. This CDR3 region has 14 residues. The V gene's germline CDR1 is MNHEY and CDR2 SVGAGI.

This chain joins TRBV7-2 and TRBJ2-7; D is ambiguous. Trimming pared 1 base from V and 5 bases from J, leaving 9 bases between. This CDR3 is 13 amino acids long. Germline CDR1 and CDR2: SGHTA and FQGNSA. CDR3 protein: CASSLEGFHEQYF. CDR3 nucleotide sequence: TGTGCCAGCAGCTTAGAGGGCTTCCACGAGCAGTACTTC.